The 12 T cell receptor beta chains presented below share a single source sample, sequenced in a study of shared clonotypes between healthy human individuals (dated by TCRdb to 2018 to 2021). Library construction relied on the immunoSEQ multiplex PCR assay. In TCRdb, the immuneACCESS table is reduced to in-frame sequences with V and J assigned. These tables do not hold every clone; where another copy was compared, an unresolved V gene accounts for under half, and the others remain unexplained. This sample comprises millions of clones, approximately 93% of them detected only once. The ten largest clones represent 0.3% to 0.4% of the sample. Sequencing used naive CD4+ T cells from PBMCs. The cell subset or site label for this specimen denotes: CD45RA+ positively selected. All receptors derive from a man between 18 and 29 years old in good health. Some clones in this sample may be carry-over from other donors' samples.

This chain joins TRBV5-1 and TRBJ1-3; unclear D gene. The germline gives CDR1 SGHRS, CDR2 YFSETQ. V was clipped by 4 bases and J by 1 base, with 12 bases between them. CDR3 length: 15 residues. The CDR3 spells CASSPSGLSGNTIYF. The CDR3 DNA reads TGCGCCAGCAGCCCCTCCGGGTTATCTGGAAACACCATATATTTT.

The chain uses TRBV5-5 and TRBJ2-7; D call uncertain. CDR1 and CDR2 (germline): SGHKS, YYEKEE (reference sequence). The CDR3 is 14 residues long. Trimming cost V 4 bases and J 0 bases, with 11 bases left between them. DNA for the CDR3: TGTGCCAGCAGCCGTGACATGTTCTCCTACGAGCAGTACTTC. Translation: CASSRDMFSYEQYF.

This clone was seen a handful of times. This chain joins TRBV29-1 and TRBJ1-1, with 8 nucleotides matching TRBD1. Germline V gene data show CDR1 as SQVTM and CDR2 as ANQGSEA. The junction had 7 bases not matched to a gene; V was cut back by 4 bases and J by 3 bases. The CDR3 sequence is 14 residues long. The CDR3 sequence: CSVAQGVPYTEAFF. The CDR3 bases are TGCAGCGTTGCACAGGGGGTGCCTTACACTGAAGCTTTCTTT.

A few counts support this clone. The chain uses TRBV7-3 and TRBJ1-1; D perhaps matches TRBD1 (5 bases). The CDR3 is made up of 11 amino acids. The V end lost 1 base, the J end lost 10 bases, and 7 bases lay between the germline ends. Germline CDR1 SGHTA, CDR2 FQGTGA. CDR3 sequence reads: CASSLMGRAFF. As DNA, the CDR3 is TGTGCCAGCAGCTTAATGGGGCGAGCTTTCTTT.

The V gene is TRBV18, the J gene TRBJ1-4; D not certain. The V gene's germline CDR1 is KGHSH and CDR2 LQKENI. The CDR3 extends over 17 amino acids. The V and J ends lost 2 bases and 0 bases respectively, with 13 bases between them. The CDR3 sequence is CASSPMVRPATNEKLFF. The CDR3 nucleotides read TGTGCCAGCTCACCAATGGTCAGACCTGCAACTAATGAAAAACTGTTTTTT.

The chain is built from TRBV28 and TRBJ2-7; weak D call: TRBD2 (5 bases). Germline V CDR1 and CDR2: MDHEN, SYDVKM. This CDR3 spans 15 amino acids. Deletions cut 2 bases from V and 0 bases from J, with 11 bases between. As DNA, the CDR3 is TGTGCCAGCAGTTTAAGTACCGGGAACTCCTACGAGCAGTACTTC. Residues: CASSLSTGNSYEQYF.

The rearrangement joins TRBV4-1 to TRBJ2-5; TRBD2 matches 9 bases. The CDR3 loop spans 16 amino acids. The germline V gene has CDR1 MGHRA and CDR2 YSYEKL. J was trimmed by 5 bases and V by 1 base; bases with no gene match: 8. The CDR3 sequence: CASSQVLAGYVETQYF. CDR3 coding DNA: TGCGCCAGCAGCCAAGTTCTAGCGGGATACGTCGAGACCCAGTACTTC.

The chain is built from TRBV5-1 and TRBJ1-4, with D perhaps TRBD1 (5 bases). CDR3 length: 15 residues. The germline CDR1 and CDR2 sequences are SGHRS and YFSETQ. Trimming took 5 bases from V and 1 from J, leaving 12 bases between them. CDR3 residues: CASRSTGRTNEKLFF. For the CDR3, the DNA is TGCGCCAGCAGGTCAACAGGAAGAACTAATGAAAAACTGTTTTTT.

The genes are TRBV28 and TRBJ1-4; 9 nucleotides align to TRBD1. CDR1 MDHEN and CDR2 SYDVKM come from the germline V gene. This CDR3 region has 14 residues. V trimming: 6 bases; J trimming: 7 bases; junction bases outside the gene matches: 6. This CDR3 reads CASRKQGAVEKLFF. As DNA, the CDR3 is TGTGCCAGCAGAAAACAGGGGGCGGTTGAAAAACTGTTTTTT.

The V call is TRBV30, the J call TRBJ1-2; perhaps TRBD1 as D (6 bases). CDR3 size: 13 residues. The germline CDR1 and CDR2 sequences are GTSNPN and SVGIG (reference sequence). V lost 0 bases and J lost 8, with 13 bases in between. The CDR3 loop reads CAWSVGASTGYTF. CDR3 nucleotide sequence: TGTGCCTGGAGTGTGGGGGCTTCAACCGGCTACACCTTC. The full variable domain, in which reference TRBV30 and TRBJ1-2 provide the parts outside the CDR3, is SQTIHQWPATLVQPVGSPLSLECTVEGTSNPNLYWYRQAAGRGLQLLFYSVGIGQISSEVPQNLSASRPQDRQFILSSKKLLLSDSGFYLCAWSVGASTGYTFGSGTRLTVV.

The rearrangement joins TRBV23-1 to TRBJ1-1; D call uncertain. TRBV23-1 is known as an ORF, though its function is uncertain. The CDR3 is 15 residues long. With 2 bases removed from V and 5 bases from J, the gap between germline ends came to 15 bases. The CDR3 spells CASSQIRGGRTEAFF. The CDR3 DNA sequence: TGCGCCAGCAGTCAAATTCGGGGTGGTCGGACTGAAGCTTTCTTT.

V and J are TRBV19 and TRBJ2-1; TRBD2 aligns across 7 bases. Trimming removed 9 bases from V and 4 bases from J; junction bases left unmatched: 6. The germline V gene encodes CDR1 LNHDA and CDR2 SQIVND (reference sequence). The CDR3 spans 13 residues. The CDR3 protein is CASERDRYNEQFF. The CDR3 DNA reads TGTGCCAGCGAGCGGGACCGTTACAATGAGCAGTTCTTC. Drawing the rest from reference TRBV19 and TRBJ2-1, the complete variable domain is DGGITQSPKYLFRKEGQNVTLSCEQNLNHDAMYWYRQDPGQGLRLIYYSQIVNDFQKGDIAEGYSVSREKKESFPLTVTSAQKNPTAFYLCASERDRYNEQFFGPGTRLTVL.